The source of this T cell receptor (beta chain) is a study of control samples from healthy donors and cancer patients. The method was immunoSEQ multiplex PCR; TCRdb's version includes in-frame clones alone and lacks a portion of them. There are under 50,000 clones in the sample; 80% to 90% occur only once, and approximately 10% lies in the top ten. Looked up from germline, CDR1 is LNHDA and CDR2 is SQIVND (reference sequence). The CDR3 length is 15 residues. Trimming pared 3 bases from V and 0 bases from J, leaving 9 bases between. This rearrangement joins TRBV19 to TRBJ1-5; no reliable D call. This clonotype was sampled from a woman in her sixties or seventies with lung cancer. Input material: PBMCs. CDR3 amino acids: CASSIRRSSNQPQHF. Written as DNA, the CDR3 is TGTGCCAGTAGTATTCGACGGAGTAGCAATCAGCCCCAGCATTTT. The entire variable domain, with the rest obtained from reference TRBV19 and TRBJ1-5, is as follows: DGGITQSPKYLFRKEGQNVTLSCEQNLNHDAMYWYRQDPGQGLRLIYYSQIVNDFQKGDIAEGYSVSREKKESFPLTVTSAQKNPTAFYLCASSIRRSSNQPQHFGDGTRLSIL.